These 26 T cell receptor beta chains originate from one sample sequenced in a study of cytomegalovirus exposure and HLA in healthy donors. Both 60 Vbeta primers and 13 Jbeta primers went into the PCR. Profiling relied on immunoSEQ multiplex PCR, and the TCRdb table lists in-frame clones only, not all of them. Found here are about 140,000 clones, approximately 80% of them singletons; the top ten hold around 4.9%. Material: PBMCs. These receptors were obtained from a male donor in good health and CMV-seronegative.

CDR3 bases: TGTGCCAGCAGCTCCGATCTACTAGCGGGGAGGAACAATGAGCAGTTCTTC. It specifies CASSSDLLAGRNNEQFF. The rearrangement links TRBV5-6 to TRBJ2-1; 10 positions agree with TRBD2. The CDR3 has 17 amino acids. J lost 5 bases, V lost 3 bases, and 11 bases had no gene match. Per germline, CDR1 SGHDT and CDR2 YYEEEE.

The chain uses TRBV27 and TRBJ2-1; D may be TRBD2 (7 bases). The CDR3 sequence is 16 residues long. V was clipped by 2 bases and J by 3 bases, with 14 bases between them. The germline V gene has CDR1 MNHEY and CDR2 SMNVEV (reference sequence). Written as DNA, the CDR3 is TGTGCCAGCAGTTTAGGGGGGGCTAATGGCTACAATGAGCAGTTCTTC. This codes for CASSLGGANGYNEQFF.

Only one count was recorded for this clone. The chain combines TRBV6-6 with TRBJ2-7, with 10 bases lining up with TRBD1. Germline CDR1 reads MNHNY; CDR2 reads SVGAGI (reference sequence). The junction had 3 bases not matched to a gene; V was cut back by 8 bases and J by 5 bases. The CDR3 contains 12 residues. The CDR3 region has the DNA TGTGCCAGCGGGGGACAGGGGAACGAGCAGTACTTC. Translated: CASGGQGNEQYF.

The CDR3 spells CASKIRQANYGYTF. The CDR3 nucleotides are TGTGCCAGCAAGATTCGGCAGGCTAACTATGGCTACACCTTC. The chain joins TRBV6-6 to TRBJ1-2; D remains ambiguous. Germline CDR1 is MNHNY and CDR2 is SVGAGI (reference sequence). CDR3 length: 14 residues. The V gene lost 7 bases and the J gene lost 0 bases, with 12 bases spanning the gap.

This chain connects TRBV4-2 to TRBJ1-1; the match to TRBD1 covers 10 bases. Losses at the gene ends were 3 bases for V and 5 bases for J; bases not matched to a gene: 3. Germline CDR1 and CDR2: LGHNA and YNFKEQ. This CDR3 region has 14 residues. The DNA for the CDR3 is TGTGCCAGCAGCCACGGGGACAGGGGAACTGAAGCTTTCTTT. Its protein is CASSHGDRGTEAFF.

The CDR3 DNA sequence: TGTGCCTGGACGGTCGCTCAAGGGAGAGCTGAAGCTTTCTTT. This translates into CAWTVAQGRAEAFF. This chain connects TRBV30 to TRBJ1-1; D is uncertain. CDR3 size: 14 residues. Germline values: CDR1 GTSNPN, CDR2 SVGIG (reference sequence). V was pared by 4 bases and J by 6 bases, with 18 bases between.

Only one count was recorded for this clone. This chain uses TRBV23-1 with TRBJ2-4; 8 nucleotides agree with TRBD1. TRBV23-1 is placed among ORFs of uncertain function. J was trimmed by 8 bases and V by 10 bases; bases with no gene match: 10. This CDR3 spans 13 amino acids. The CDR3 loop is CAIHGRGRDIQYF. CDR3 bases: TGCGCCATTCATGGCAGGGGGCGTGACATTCAGTACTTC.

The chain links TRBV19 to TRBJ2-7; 7 bases agree with TRBD1. The CDR3 is 13 residues long. The J segment lost 6 bases and the V segment lost 5 bases, leaving 7 bases of the junction unmatched. Germline lookup yields CDR1 LNHDA and CDR2 SQIVND (reference sequence). The CDR3: CASSASGQFEQYF. As DNA, the CDR3 is TGTGCCAGTAGTGCTTCGGGACAGTTCGAGCAGTACTTC.

The V call is TRBV5-1, the J call TRBJ1-1; TRBD1 matches at 7 bases. With 7 bases clipped from V and 1 base from J, the junction kept 7 bases outside the gene matches. The CDR3 contains 14 residues. Germline V gene data show CDR1 as SGHRS and CDR2 as YFSETQ. CDR3 bases: TGCGCCAGCCAACCGGGACAGACGAACACTGAAGCTTTCTTT. Amino acids: CASQPGQTNTEAFF.

The CDR3 loop is CASSGLAVETQYF. CDR3 in DNA: TGTGCCAGCAGTGGATTAGCGGTAGAGACCCAGTACTTC. V and J are TRBV2 and TRBJ2-5; TRBD2 might be the D (6 bases). V was trimmed by 4 bases and J by 4 bases, leaving 10 bases between them. The CDR3 covers 13 residues. CDR1 and CDR2 from the germline V gene are SNHLY and FYNNEI.

This clone was seen only once. V gene TRBV30 combines with J gene TRBJ2-7; tentatively, D is TRBD1 (6 bases). The V end was cut by 2 bases, the J end by 4 bases, with 18 bases between. Germline CDR1 is GTSNPN and CDR2 is SVGIG (reference sequence). The CDR3 spans 15 residues. The DNA for the CDR3 is TGTGCCTGGAGTCTCAAGGGGGTTTCTGAATACGAGCAGTACTTC. Translation: CAWSLKGVSEYEQYF.

V usage is TRBV28 and J usage is TRBJ1-1; D gene ambiguous. Between the trimmed V and J ends, which lost 6 bases and 11 bases, there was a span of 16 bases. The CDR3 runs 12 residues. Germline V lookup: CDR1 MDHEN, CDR2 SYDVKM. CDR3 loop: CASRDSFGWAFF. The CDR3 nucleotides read TGTGCCAGCAGGGACTCTTTTGGATGGGCTTTCTTT. The full variable domain, with the rest looked up from reference TRBV28 and TRBJ1-1, is DVKVTQSSRYLVKRTGEKVFLECVQDMDHENMFWYRQDPGLGLRLIYFSYDVKMKEKGDIPEGYSVSREKKERFSLILESASTNQTSMYLCASRDSFGWAFFGQGTRLTVV.

CDR3 sequence reads: CASSLLLTGSTDTQYF. The DNA for the CDR3 is TGTGCCAGCAGCCTTCTATTGACAGGCTCCACAGATACGCAGTATTTT. The chain has TRBV7-9 and TRBJ2-3, with D tentatively TRBD1 (6 bases). This CDR3 region has 16 residues. Trimming cost V 5 bases and J 2 bases, with 17 bases left between them. Germline CDR1 is SEHNR and CDR2 is FQNEAQ (reference sequence).

The chain uses TRBV6-1 and TRBJ1-1; perhaps TRBD1 as D (5 bases). With 8 bases removed from V and 4 bases from J, the gap between germline ends came to 14 bases. The CDR3 covers 13 residues. CDR1 and CDR2 (germline): MNHNS, SASEGT. The chain's CDR3 is CASPGDFSTEAFF. The CDR3 DNA sequence: TGTGCCAGCCCCGGGGACTTTTCCACTGAAGCTTTCTTT.

The gene calls are TRBV28 and TRBJ1-1; D gene unclear. CDR1 is MDHEN, CDR2 SYDVKM, per germline. CDR3 length equals 12 residues. The V gene lost 7 bases and the J gene lost 0 bases, with 6 bases spanning the gap. The CDR3 DNA follows: TGTGCCAGCAAAGGAGTGAACACTGAAGCTTTCTTT. It yields the protein CASKGVNTEAFF.

CDR3 region: CASRGTPSDEQYF. The CDR3 bases are TGTGCCAGCAGGGGGACTCCTTCCGACGAGCAGTACTTC. The gene calls are TRBV2 and TRBJ2-5; possible D gene TRBD2, 6 bases. The tail of the sequence fits TRBJ2-7 better, so the J call may be wrong. Per the germline V gene, CDR1 is SNHLY and CDR2 is FYNNEI. The CDR3 extends over 13 amino acids.

V is TRBV6-7 and J is TRBJ2-7; 9 positions agree with TRBD2. TRBV6-7 is given ORF status, its function remaining uncertain. V trimming: 5 bases; J trimming: 2 bases; junction bases outside the gene matches: 16. This CDR3 has 18 residues. The CDR3, as DNA: TGTGCCAGCAGTACGAAGACAGCAGCGGGGGGCAACGCCTACGAGCAGTACTTC. Amino acids: CASSTKTAAGGNAYEQYF.

The chain uses TRBV5-1 and TRBJ1-2; 8 bases line up with TRBD1. Germline V CDR1 and CDR2: SGHRS, YFSETQ. This CDR3 comprises 15 residues. J lost 6 bases, V lost 4 bases, and 11 bases had no gene match. CDR3 coding DNA: TGCGCCAGCAGCGGGACAGGTTCAGAACTGGATGGCTACACCTTC. As protein: CASSGTGSELDGYTF.

V and J are TRBV7-2 and TRBJ1-1, with a possible D match to TRBD1 (5 bases). The CDR3 runs to 14 residues. CDR1 SGHTA and CDR2 FQGNSA come from the germline V gene. Trimming pared 0 bases from V and 7 bases from J, leaving 12 bases between. DNA of the CDR3: TGTGCCAGCAGCTTAGCGCGGGGGGTCGGTGAAGCTTTCTTT. Residues: CASSLARGVGEAFF. Full variable domain (rest looked up from reference TRBV7-2 and TRBJ1-1): GAGVSQSPSNKVTEKGKDVELRCDPISGHTALYWYRQSLGQGLEFLIYFQGNSAPDKSGLPSDRFSAERTGGSVSTLTIQRTQQEDSAVYLCASSLARGVGEAFFGQGTRLTVV.

This clone was seen once. The chain has TRBV4-3 and TRBJ2-5; possible D gene TRBD2, 6 bases. Germline V gene data show CDR1 as LGHNA and CDR2 as YSLEER. V lost 1 base and J lost 2, with 11 bases in between. The CDR3 runs 15 residues. The chain's CDR3 is CASSQAPGLQETQYF. The CDR3 DNA reads as TGCGCCAGCAGCCAAGCCCCGGGACTGCAAGAGACCCAGTACTTC.

This chain uses TRBV11-1 with TRBJ1-4; no clear D gene. V shed 5 bases and J shed 11 bases, with 15 bases lying between them. The CDR3 is made up of 13 amino acids. Germline-derived CDR1 and CDR2 are SGHAT and FQDESV (reference sequence). CDR3 DNA sequence: TGTGCCAGCAGCCGAGACGGACGGGATAAACTGTTTTTT. This translates into CASSRDGRDKLFF.

The V and J genes are TRBV5-4 and TRBJ2-1, with D possibly being TRBD2 (5 bases). Germline V CDR1 and CDR2: SGHNT, YYREEE (reference sequence). V lost 4 bases to trimming and J lost 4 bases, with 18 bases between them. This CDR3 contains 16 residues. The CDR3 bases are TGTGCCAGCAGCGGGCGGACCAGCGGACTGTACAATGAGCAGTTCTTC. Its protein is CASSGRTSGLYNEQFF.

CDR3 coding DNA: TGCAGCGCCCACGGACAGGACCTACCCTACGAGCAGTACTTC. It translates to CSAHGQDLPYEQYF. The rearrangement uses TRBV29-1 and TRBJ2-7; 7 bases fit TRBD1. The germline V gene encodes CDR1 SQVTM and CDR2 ANQGSEA. After removal of 7 bases from V and 2 bases from J, the junction contained 11 bases not matched to a gene. The CDR3 runs 14 residues.

This chain joins TRBV16 and TRBJ1-1; D ambiguous. This CDR3 comprises 15 residues. CDR1 is KGHSY and CDR2 is FQNENV in the germline V gene. The V end was cut by 1 base, the J end by 4 bases, with 13 bases between. The CDR3 DNA is TGTGCCAGCAGCCAATTCAGGAGGAGACCCACTGAAGCTTTCTTT. It is translated as CASSQFRRRPTEAFF.

The chain links TRBV30 to TRBJ2-7; possibly TRBD2 for D (5 bases). Deletions cut 0 bases from V and 4 bases from J, with 13 bases between. This CDR3 comprises 14 residues. Germline CDR1 is GTSNPN and CDR2 is SVGIG (reference sequence). The CDR3 reads CAWSVGRIGYEQYF. CDR3 nucleotides: TGTGCCTGGAGTGTAGGGAGAATAGGATACGAGCAGTACTTC. Combining the CDR3 with reference TRBV30 and TRBJ2-7 gives the whole variable domain SQTIHQWPATLVQPVGSPLSLECTVEGTSNPNLYWYRQAAGRGLQLLFYSVGIGQISSEVPQNLSASRPQDRQFILSSKKLLLSDSGFYLCAWSVGRIGYEQYFGPGTRLTVT.

The rearrangement joins TRBV5-4 to TRBJ1-2; 7 bases line up with TRBD1. J was trimmed by 8 bases and V by 0 bases; bases with no gene match: 10. Germline CDR1 and CDR2: SGHNT and YYREEE (reference sequence). This CDR3 comprises 15 residues. The CDR3 loop is CASSLGLGGQEGYTF. The CDR3 region has the DNA TGTGCCAGCAGCTTGGGTCTAGGGGGCCAGGAAGGCTACACCTTC. The full variable domain, with the rest looked up from reference TRBV5-4 and TRBJ1-2, is ETGVTQSPTHLIKTRGQQVTLRCSSQSGHNTVSWYQQALGQGPQFIFQYYREEENGRGNFPPRFSGLQFPNYSSELNVNALELDDSALYLCASSLGLGGQEGYTFGSGTRLTVV.